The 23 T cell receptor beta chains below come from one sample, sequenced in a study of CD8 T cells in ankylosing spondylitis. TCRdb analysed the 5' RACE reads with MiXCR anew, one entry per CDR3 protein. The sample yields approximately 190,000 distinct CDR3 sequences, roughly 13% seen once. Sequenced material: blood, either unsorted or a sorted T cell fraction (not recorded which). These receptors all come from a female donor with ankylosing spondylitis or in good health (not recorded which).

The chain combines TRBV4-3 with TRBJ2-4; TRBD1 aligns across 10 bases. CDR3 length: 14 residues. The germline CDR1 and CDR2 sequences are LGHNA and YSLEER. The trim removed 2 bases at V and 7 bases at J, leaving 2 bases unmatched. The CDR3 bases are TGCGCCAGCAGCCAAAGGACAGGGGGGAACATTCAGTACTTC. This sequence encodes CASSQRTGGNIQYF.

In DNA form, the CDR3 reads TGTGCCAGCAGCCCCATCGAGACCCAGTACTTC. It encodes CASSPIETQYF. The V gene is TRBV21-1, the J gene TRBJ2-5. TRBV21-1 is listed as a pseudogene. CDR3 length: 11 amino acids.

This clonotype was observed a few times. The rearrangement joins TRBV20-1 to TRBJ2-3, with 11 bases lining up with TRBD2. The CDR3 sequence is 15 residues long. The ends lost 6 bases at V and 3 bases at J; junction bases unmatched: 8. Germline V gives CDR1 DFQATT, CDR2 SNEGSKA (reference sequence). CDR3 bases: TGCAGTGCCTCTGGGACTAGCGGAGGAACAGATACGCAGTATTTT. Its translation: CSASGTSGGTDTQYF.

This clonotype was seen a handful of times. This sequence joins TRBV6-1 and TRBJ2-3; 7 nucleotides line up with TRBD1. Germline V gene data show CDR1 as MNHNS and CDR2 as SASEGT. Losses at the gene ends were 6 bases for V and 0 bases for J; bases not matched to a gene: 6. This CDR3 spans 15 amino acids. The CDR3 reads CASSGTAVSTDTQYF. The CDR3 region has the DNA TGTGCCAGCAGCGGGACAGCTGTCAGCACAGATACGCAGTATTTT.

The CDR3 sequence: CASSHRFQGSGEQYF. CDR3 nucleotides: TGCGCCAGCAGCCATCGATTTCAGGGTTCAGGCGAGCAGTACTTC. The genes are TRBV4-3 and TRBJ2-7, with a weak D call TRBD1 (5 bases). The CDR3 contains 15 residues. V was clipped by 3 bases and J by 6 bases, with 18 bases between them. Germline lookup yields CDR1 LGHNA and CDR2 YSLEER.

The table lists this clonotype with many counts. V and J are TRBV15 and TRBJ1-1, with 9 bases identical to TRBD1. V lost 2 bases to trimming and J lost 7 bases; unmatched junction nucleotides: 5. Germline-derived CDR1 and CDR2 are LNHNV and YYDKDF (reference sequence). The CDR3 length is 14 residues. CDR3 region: CATSRYRGRDEAFF. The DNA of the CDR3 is TGTGCCACCAGCAGATACAGGGGGCGGGATGAAGCTTTCTTT. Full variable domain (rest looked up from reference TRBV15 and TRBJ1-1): DAMVIQNPRYQVTQFGKPVTLSCSQTLNHNVMYWYQQKSSQAPKLLFHYYDKDFNNEADTPDNFQSRRPNTSFCFLDIRSPGLGDTAMYLCATSRYRGRDEAFFGQGTRLTVV.

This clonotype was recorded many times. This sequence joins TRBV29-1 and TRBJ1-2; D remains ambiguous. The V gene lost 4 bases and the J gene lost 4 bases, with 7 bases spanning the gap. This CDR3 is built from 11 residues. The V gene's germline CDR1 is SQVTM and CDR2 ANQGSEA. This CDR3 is CSVAGSYGYTF. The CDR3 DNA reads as TGCAGCGTTGCCGGAAGCTATGGCTACACCTTC.

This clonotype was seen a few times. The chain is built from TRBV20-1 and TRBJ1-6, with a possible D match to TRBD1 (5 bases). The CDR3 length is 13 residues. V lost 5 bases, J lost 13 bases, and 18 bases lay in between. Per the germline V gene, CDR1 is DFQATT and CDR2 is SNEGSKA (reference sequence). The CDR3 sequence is CSASKTVVAPLHF. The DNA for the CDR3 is TGCAGTGCTTCCAAGACAGTCGTCGCTCCCCTCCACTTT.

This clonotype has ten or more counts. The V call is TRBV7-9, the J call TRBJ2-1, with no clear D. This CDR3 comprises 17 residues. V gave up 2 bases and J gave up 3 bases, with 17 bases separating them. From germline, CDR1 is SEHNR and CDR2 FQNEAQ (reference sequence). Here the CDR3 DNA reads TGTGCCAGCAGCTTAAGTTTAGGGCTAGTCTTCTACAATGAGCAGTTCTTC. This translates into CASSLSLGLVFYNEQFF.

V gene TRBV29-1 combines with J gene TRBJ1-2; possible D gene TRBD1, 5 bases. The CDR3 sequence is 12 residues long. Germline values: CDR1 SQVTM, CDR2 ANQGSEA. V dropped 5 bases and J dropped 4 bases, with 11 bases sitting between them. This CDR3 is CSVRGISYGYTF. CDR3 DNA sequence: TGCAGCGTTCGGGGGATAAGCTATGGCTACACCTTC. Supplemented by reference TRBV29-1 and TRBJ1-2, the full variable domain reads SAVISQKPSRDICQRGTSLTIQCQVDSQVTMMFWYRQQPGQSLTLIATANQGSEATYESGFVIDKFPISRPNLTFSTLTVSNMSPEDSSIYLCSVRGISYGYTFGSGTRLTVV.

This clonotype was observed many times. This CDR3 reads CASSPAGAQGTEAFF. For the CDR3, the DNA is TGTGCCAGCAGCCCGGCGGGGGCGCAGGGGACTGAAGCTTTCTTT. V usage is TRBV5-6 and J usage is TRBJ1-1, with D perhaps TRBD1 (6 bases). Germline V gives CDR1 SGHDT, CDR2 YYEEEE. The CDR3 has 15 amino acids. V shed 4 bases and J shed 5 bases, with 18 bases lying between them.

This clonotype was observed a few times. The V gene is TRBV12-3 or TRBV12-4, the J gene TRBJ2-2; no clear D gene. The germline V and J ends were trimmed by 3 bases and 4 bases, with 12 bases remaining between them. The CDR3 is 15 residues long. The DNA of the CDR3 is TGTGCCAGCAGTTTTCCCCTGCAAACCACCGGGGAGCTGTTTTTT. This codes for CASSFPLQTTGELFF.

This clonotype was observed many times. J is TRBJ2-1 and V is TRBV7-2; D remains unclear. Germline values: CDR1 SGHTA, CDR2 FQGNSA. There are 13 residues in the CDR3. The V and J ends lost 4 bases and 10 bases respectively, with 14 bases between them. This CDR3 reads CASSSSSVGEQFF. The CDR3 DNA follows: TGTGCCAGCAGCTCCTCGTCTGTGGGCGAGCAGTTCTTC.

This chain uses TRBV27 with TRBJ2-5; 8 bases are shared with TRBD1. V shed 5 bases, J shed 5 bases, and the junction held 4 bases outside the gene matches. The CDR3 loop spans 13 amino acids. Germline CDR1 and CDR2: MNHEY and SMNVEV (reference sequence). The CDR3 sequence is CASSRTGSETQYF. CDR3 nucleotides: TGTGCCAGCAGTAGGACAGGGTCCGAGACCCAGTACTTC.

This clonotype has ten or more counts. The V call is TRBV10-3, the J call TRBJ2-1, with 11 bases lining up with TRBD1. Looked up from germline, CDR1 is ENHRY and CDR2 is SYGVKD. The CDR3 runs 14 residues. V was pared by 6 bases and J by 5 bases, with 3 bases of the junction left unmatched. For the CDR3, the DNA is TGTGCCATCAGGCCGGGACAGGGGGACAATGAGCAGTTCTTC. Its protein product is CAIRPGQGDNEQFF.

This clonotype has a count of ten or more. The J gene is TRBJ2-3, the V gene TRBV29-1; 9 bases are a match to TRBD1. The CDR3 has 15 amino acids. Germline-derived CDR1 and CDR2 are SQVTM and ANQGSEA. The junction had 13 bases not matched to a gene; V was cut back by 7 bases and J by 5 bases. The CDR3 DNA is TGCAGCGCCCTGATACCGGGACAGGGACAAGATACGCAGTATTTT. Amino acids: CSALIPGQGQDTQYF.

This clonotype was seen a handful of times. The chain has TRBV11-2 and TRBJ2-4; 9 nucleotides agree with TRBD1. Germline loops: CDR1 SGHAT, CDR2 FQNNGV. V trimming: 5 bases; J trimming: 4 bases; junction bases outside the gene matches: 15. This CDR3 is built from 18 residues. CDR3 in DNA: TGTGCCAGCAGCACCATCCCGGGACAGGGAAGTGGTAAAAACATTCAGTACTTC. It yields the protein CASSTIPGQGSGKNIQYF.

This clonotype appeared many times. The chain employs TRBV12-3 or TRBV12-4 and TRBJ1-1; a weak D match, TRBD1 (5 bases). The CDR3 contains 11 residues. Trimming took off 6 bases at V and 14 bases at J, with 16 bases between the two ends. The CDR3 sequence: CASRGGGEVFF. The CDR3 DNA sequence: TGTGCCAGCAGGGGTGGGGGGGAGGTCTTCTTT.

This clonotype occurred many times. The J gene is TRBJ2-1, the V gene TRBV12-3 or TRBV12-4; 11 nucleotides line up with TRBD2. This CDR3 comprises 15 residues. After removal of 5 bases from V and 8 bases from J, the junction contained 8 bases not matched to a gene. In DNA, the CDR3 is TGTGCCAGCAGTGCCGGGACTAGCGGTCAGGATGAGCAGTTCTTC. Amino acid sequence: CASSAGTSGQDEQFF.

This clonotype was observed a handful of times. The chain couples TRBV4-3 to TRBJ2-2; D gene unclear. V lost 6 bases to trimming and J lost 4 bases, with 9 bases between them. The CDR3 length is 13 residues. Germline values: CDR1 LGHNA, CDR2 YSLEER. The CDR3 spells CASSPQSTGELFF. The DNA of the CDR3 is TGCGCCAGCAGTCCGCAAAGCACCGGGGAGCTGTTTTTT.

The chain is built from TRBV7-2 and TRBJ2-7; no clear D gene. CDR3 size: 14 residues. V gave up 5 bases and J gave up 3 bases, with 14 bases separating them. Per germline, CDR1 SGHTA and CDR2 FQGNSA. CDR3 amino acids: CASSQGPSNYEQYF. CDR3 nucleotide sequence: TGTGCCAGCAGCCAAGGTCCTTCCAACTACGAGCAGTACTTC.

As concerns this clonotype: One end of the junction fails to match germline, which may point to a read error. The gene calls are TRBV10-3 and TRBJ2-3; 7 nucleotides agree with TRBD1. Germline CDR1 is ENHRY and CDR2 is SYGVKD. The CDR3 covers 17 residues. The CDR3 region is CTISERGRILYTDTQYF. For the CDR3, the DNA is TGTACCATCAGTGAGAGGGGGCGGATTTTATACACAGATACGCAGTATTTT.

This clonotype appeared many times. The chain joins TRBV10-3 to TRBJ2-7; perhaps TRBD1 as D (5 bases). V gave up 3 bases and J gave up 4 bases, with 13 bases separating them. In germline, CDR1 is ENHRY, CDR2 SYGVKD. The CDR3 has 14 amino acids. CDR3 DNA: TGTGCCATCAGTGATAGGGGTGGTGAGTACGAGCAGTACTTC. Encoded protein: CAISDRGGEYEQYF.